This section outlines one T cell receptor (beta chain) sequence together with its context. No antigen is known for it. The V end was cut by 4 bases, the J end by 0 bases, with 11 bases between. CDR1 is SQVTM and CDR2 is ANQGSEA in the germline V gene. The CDR3 consists of 14 residues. This record comes from a study of post-analysis software for immune sequencing data. Study summary: In terms of disease course, relapsing-remitting, secondary progressive and progressive-relapsing multiple sclerosis were included.

Unique molecular identifiers had been added to the TCR beta cDNA libraries. TCRdb re-called the PCR reads through MiXCR, storing one row per CDR3 protein. Of hundreds of thousands of distinct CDR3 sequences in the sample, 44% were seen once. General study findings and limits: Controls' normalized Chao1 diversity significantly exceeded that of multiple sclerosis patients. The study found TRBV5-6, TRBV5-1 and TRBV20-1 among about five TRBV segments more frequent in patients than controls.

The sample was blood. The gene calls are TRBV29-1 and TRBJ2-3; no firm D call. The receptor was isolated from a girl aged 10 to 17 with multiple sclerosis. The CDR3, as DNA: TGCAGCGTTGCCGGCATTACTAGCACAGATACGCAGTATTTT. This translates into CSVAGITSTDTQYF.